Each of the 22 T cell receptor beta chains below was sequenced from the same sample in a study of blood T cells in healthy people across ages. Primed by a sample-barcoded 5' primer and a J-beta primer mix, a second PCR proceeded for about 6 to 11 cycles. MiXCR, run by TCRdb on the 5' RACE reads, gives a single entry per CDR3 protein. The sample yields about 1.6 million distinct CDR3 sequences, approximately 32% seen once. The sequenced sample consisted of blood. The receptors were sampled from a woman aged 25 to 39 in good health.

This clonotype was observed many times. V is TRBV20-1 and J is TRBJ2-1; 10 nucleotides agree with TRBD2. Germline V lookup: CDR1 DFQATT, CDR2 SNEGSKA (reference sequence). CDR3 length: 16 amino acids. With 6 bases clipped from V and 6 bases from J, the junction kept 14 bases outside the gene matches. CDR3 region: CSARPQLAGDVNEQFF. In nucleotides, the CDR3 is TGCAGTGCCAGACCCCAGCTAGCGGGAGATGTCAATGAGCAGTTCTTC.

This clonotype was counted many times. This chain uses TRBV28 with TRBJ2-7; 8 nucleotides match TRBD2. The CDR3 length is 15 residues. The junction had 8 bases not matched to a gene; V was cut back by 7 bases and J by 0 bases. Germline loops: CDR1 MDHEN, CDR2 SYDVKM. The CDR3 DNA sequence: TGTGCCAGCAAGGGGGGAGGGACTAGCTCCTACGAGCAGTACTTC. Translated: CASKGGGTSSYEQYF.

Many counts were recorded for this clonotype. The rearrangement uses TRBV10-3 and TRBJ2-1, with D possibly TRBD2 on 6 matching bases. Per germline, CDR1 ENHRY and CDR2 SYGVKD. This CDR3 has 15 residues. The V gene lost 4 bases and the J gene lost 1 base, with 11 bases spanning the gap. The DNA for the CDR3 is TGTGCCATCAGTGTGGTAGCGGAATCCTACAATGAGCAGTTCTTC. Protein product: CAISVVAESYNEQFF.

The chain is built from TRBV6-6 and TRBJ2-7; 9 nucleotides match TRBD1. The CDR3 length is 16 residues. V lost 1 base, J lost 9 bases, and 13 bases stayed unmatched. In germline, CDR1 is MNHNY, CDR2 SVGAGI (reference sequence). The CDR3 sequence: CASSYFRDRAPFGQYF. CDR3 bases: TGTGCCAGCAGTTACTTCCGGGACAGGGCCCCTTTTGGGCAGTACTTC.

This clonotype has more than one count but fewer than ten. This rearrangement joins TRBV4-2 to TRBJ2-1, with a possible D match to TRBD2 (5 bases). Looked up from germline, CDR1 is LGHNA and CDR2 is YNFKEQ. The CDR3 has 13 amino acids. The ends were cut back, 3 bases at V and 9 bases at J, with 12 bases in the middle. The CDR3 DNA reads as TGTGCCAGCAGCCACGGAGGAACGGTTGAGCAGTTCTTC. Translation gives CASSHGGTVEQFF.

In this sample, this clonotype turned up a few times. V usage is TRBV20-1 and J usage is TRBJ2-3, with 9 bases aligning to TRBD2. The CDR3 sequence is 15 residues long. J was trimmed by 3 bases and V by 1 base; bases with no gene match: 5. Per germline, CDR1 DFQATT and CDR2 SNEGSKA (reference sequence). CDR3 bases: TGCAGTGCTAGAGCGCTAGCGGGGCTGACAGATACGCAGTATTTT. The encoded protein is CSARALAGLTDTQYF.

The chain carries TRBV11-2 and TRBJ2-7; D is possibly TRBD1 or TRBD2 (5 bases each). The CDR3 covers 13 residues. Germline V gene data show CDR1 as SGHAT and CDR2 as FQNNGV. The V and J ends lost 5 bases and 3 bases respectively, with 11 bases between them. The CDR3 protein is CASSPWDRYEQYF. The CDR3 coding sequence is TGTGCCAGCAGCCCATGGGACCGCTACGAGCAGTACTTC.

The gene calls are TRBV20-1 and TRBJ2-1; 9 positions match TRBD2. The CDR3 covers 16 residues. V gave up 0 bases and J gave up 5 bases; unmatched junction bases: 8. From germline, CDR1 is DFQATT and CDR2 SNEGSKA (reference sequence). Written as DNA, the CDR3 is TGCAGTGCTAGAGATCGTCTAGCGGGGACCAACAATGAGCAGTTCTTC. It codes for CSARDRLAGTNNEQFF.

As to this clonotype: One junction end does not reproduce the germline sequence, and a read error may be involved. The V call is TRBV4-1, the J call TRBJ2-7, with D perhaps matching TRBD2 (7 bases). The DNA end favors TRBJ2-5, so the J call may be wrong. Germline V gene lookup returns CDR1 MGHRA and CDR2 YSYEKL. This CDR3 contains 16 residues. This CDR3 reads CASSQVSGGDRETQYF. The CDR3 bases are TGCGCTAGCAGCCAAGTTTCGGGAGGAGACAGGGAGACCCAGTACTTC.

This clonotype occurred a few times. This chain joins TRBV7-2 and TRBJ1-2; no definite D call. The CDR3 runs to 14 residues. Germline values: CDR1 SGHTA, CDR2 FQGNSA. Trimming removed 0 bases at V and 8 bases at J, with 13 bases between. DNA for the CDR3: TGTGCCAGCAGCTTAGCGACTGACTTGGGAGGCTACACCTTC. This gives the protein CASSLATDLGGYTF.

This clonotype showed up just a few times. The chain joins TRBV27 to TRBJ2-1, with 10 positions matching TRBD1. The CDR3 sequence is 15 residues long. Germline-derived CDR1 and CDR2 are MNHEY and SMNVEV (reference sequence). Unmatched junction bases numbered 5, after V lost 7 bases and J lost 2 bases. CDR3 coding DNA: TGTGCCAGCATCCCGGGACAGGGGACCTACAATGAGCAGTTCTTC. Amino acid sequence: CASIPGQGTYNEQFF.

This clonotype was seen more than once but under ten times. The V and J genes are TRBV12-5 and TRBJ2-7; D tentatively reads TRBD1 or TRBD2 (6 bases each). This CDR3 comprises 14 residues. CDR1 is LGHNT and CDR2 is FRNRAP in the germline V gene. V lost 4 bases, J lost 6 bases, and 16 bases lay in between. The CDR3 loop reads CASGCPGGEGEQYF. CDR3 coding DNA: TGTGCTAGTGGTTGCCCCGGGGGCGAGGGCGAGCAGTACTTC.

This chain uses TRBV9 with TRBJ2-3, with TRBD2 as a possible D gene (5 bases). The CDR3 sequence is 15 residues long. V lost 2 bases and J 3 bases, leaving 13 bases between the germline ends. In germline, CDR1 is SGDLS, CDR2 YYNGEE. The CDR3 bases are TGTGCCAGCAGCGTGGGTCTAGGGAGAACAGATACGCAGTATTTT. Translated, it gives CASSVGLGRTDTQYF.

The chain uses TRBV2 and TRBJ2-7; TRBD1 or TRBD2 may be the D gene (6 bases each). The CDR3 covers 14 residues. Looked up from germline, CDR1 is SNHLY and CDR2 is FYNNEI. Trimming shortened V by 4 bases and J by 1 base, and 11 bases separated the two germline ends. The CDR3: CASSAEGGSYEQYF. The DNA for the CDR3 is TGTGCCAGCAGTGCCGAGGGGGGATCCTACGAGCAGTACTTC.

The chain carries TRBV7-9 and TRBJ1-1; maybe TRBD1 (5 bases). Trimming pared 11 bases from V and 0 bases from J, leaving 16 bases between. Germline V gene data show CDR1 as SEHNR and CDR2 as FQNEAQ (reference sequence). CDR3 length: 14 residues. CDR3 DNA sequence: TGTGCCGAACAAAATCAAGGGGTGAACACTGAAGCTTTCTTT. This gives the protein CAEQNQGVNTEAFF.

The chain has TRBV9 and TRBJ2-1, with D possibly called TRBD1 or TRBD2 (5 bases each). The CDR3 covers 13 residues. CDR1 is SGDLS, CDR2 YYNGEE, per germline. V was trimmed by 3 bases and J by 6 bases, leaving 10 bases between them. In nucleotides, the CDR3 is TGTGCCAGCAGCGCCGGGGACCTCAATGAGCAGTTCTTC. It encodes CASSAGDLNEQFF.

This chain links TRBV2 with TRBJ2-3; D remains ambiguous. With 3 bases removed from V and 4 bases from J, the gap between germline ends came to 14 bases. Germline CDR1 and CDR2: SNHLY and FYNNEI. The CDR3 runs 15 residues. The CDR3 nucleotides are TGTGCCAGCAGTGAGGAGTGGATCCTCGCAGATACGCAGTATTTT. Protein: CASSEEWILADTQYF. The whole variable domain, filled in from reference TRBV2 and TRBJ2-3, reads EPEVTQTPSHQVTQMGQEVILRCVPISNHLYFYWYRQILGQKVEFLVSFYNNEISEKSEIFDDQFSVERPDGSNFTLKIRSTKLEDSAMYFCASSEEWILADTQYFGPGTRLTVL.

This clonotype was seen a handful of times. V and J are TRBV9 and TRBJ2-7, with 7 bases fitting TRBD2. There are 15 residues in the CDR3. Germline assignment: CDR1 SGDLS and CDR2 YYNGEE. V trimming: 0 bases; J trimming: 2 bases; junction bases outside the gene matches: 5. This CDR3 reads CASSVDLGRAYEQYF. The CDR3, as DNA: TGTGCCAGCAGCGTAGACTTGGGGAGGGCCTACGAGCAGTACTTC.

The J gene is TRBJ2-3, the V gene TRBV12-3 or TRBV12-4; D is possibly TRBD1 or TRBD2 (5 bases each). V was trimmed by 5 bases and J by 0 bases, leaving 12 bases between them. CDR3 size: 15 residues. The CDR3 DNA is TGTGCCAGCAGTACCCGGGGCAGCAGCACAGATACGCAGTATTTT. Protein product: CASSTRGSSTDTQYF.

This clonotype was seen a handful of times. The J gene is TRBJ2-3, the V gene TRBV18, with TRBD2 matching 9 bases. The CDR3 is made up of 16 amino acids. Germline-derived CDR1 and CDR2 are KGHSH and LQKENI. J gave up 5 bases and V 2 bases, and 8 bases lay outside the gene matches. The chain's CDR3 is CASSPDRSGGRDTQYF. The DNA for the CDR3 is TGTGCCAGCTCACCAGACAGGAGCGGGGGGCGAGATACGCAGTATTTT.

The chain carries TRBV7-2 and TRBJ1-6, with 8 bases identical to TRBD1. V dropped 5 bases and J dropped 5; count of bases not matched to a gene: 8. Germline CDR1 SGHTA, CDR2 FQGNSA. The CDR3 sequence is 16 residues long. The CDR3 coding sequence is TGTGCCAGCAGCCGACAGGGGCGCAGGGATAATTCACCCCTCCACTTT. This codes for CASSRQGRRDNSPLHF.

This clonotype was detected ten times or more. This chain uses TRBV3-1 with TRBJ2-1; TRBD1 agrees at 7 bases. J was trimmed by 8 bases and V by 0 bases; bases with no gene match: 10. The germline gives CDR1 LGHDT, CDR2 YNNKEL (reference sequence). The CDR3 runs to 16 residues. The CDR3, as DNA: TGTGCCAGCAGCCAAGAAGCGACAGGGTGGGGTTATGAGCAGTTCTTC. Encoded protein: CASSQEATGWGYEQFF.